A few counts support the clone carrying this TCR beta chain. Its matching antigen is unknown. Germline CDR1 is LGHNA and CDR2 is YSLEER. The CDR3 runs to 14 residues. Deletions cut 0 bases from V and 6 bases from J, with 8 bases between. This sample was taken from a study of blood T cells in healthy people across ages. Primed by a sample-barcoded 5' primer and a J-beta primer mix, a second PCR proceeded for roughly 6 to 12 cycles. Each of the samples gave a minimum of 2.5 million paired-end reads that contained CDR3. MiXCR was run by TCRdb on the 5' RACE reads, yielding one entry per CDR3 protein. The sample has hundreds of thousands of distinct CDR3 sequences, approximately 39% seen once. General observations from the study: Long-lived donors had more naive CD4+ cells and higher diversity than aged donors. Unsorted PBMC input precluded a conclusive naive versus antigen-experienced comparison. TCR beta diversity per million T cells fell roughly linearly with age.

The chain couples TRBV4-3 to TRBJ2-2; a weak D match, TRBD2 (5 bases). Sequenced input: blood. The origin of this receptor is a woman aged 55-69 years in good health. The CDR3 bases are TGCGCCAGCAGCCAAGATACCGGGGCCGGGGAGCTGTTTTTT. Encoded protein: CASSQDTGAGELFF.